The 25 T cell receptor beta chains listed next were all sequenced from one sample in a study of cytotoxic CD8 clonotypes in ibrutinib-treated CLL. Only in-frame clones appear in the TCRdb table, and some are missing; sequencing was by immunoSEQ multiplex PCR. The sample carries approximately 330,000 clones, around four fifths recorded once. Sample: PBMCs, taken before ibrutinib treatment. The source of these receptors is a human donor with chronic lymphocytic leukemia.

This clone was observed a single time. The chain joins TRBV5-1 to TRBJ1-4; D is perhaps TRBD1 (6 bases). Trimming stripped 0 bases from V and 3 bases from J, with 12 bases between. The CDR3 totals 16 residues. The germline gives CDR1 SGHRS, CDR2 YFSETQ. CDR3 DNA sequence: TGCGCCAGCAGCTTGGGGTCAGGGGTGTCTAATGAAAAACTGTTTTTT. Translating it yields CASSLGSGVSNEKLFF. Full variable domain (remainder filled in from reference TRBV5-1 and TRBJ1-4): KAGVTQTPRYLIKTRGQQVTLSCSPISGHRSVSWYQQTPGQGLQFLFEYFSETQRNKGNFPGRFSGRQFSNSRSEMNVSTLELGDSALYLCASSLGSGVSNEKLFFGSGTQLSVL.

A single count supports this clone. The chain combines TRBV9 with TRBJ2-1; possibly TRBD1 for D (6 bases). The CDR3 runs 14 residues. V was shortened by 7 bases and J by 0 bases, with 11 bases between the two germline ends. In germline, CDR1 is SGDLS, CDR2 YYNGEE. The CDR3 bases are TGTGCCAGCGAATCAGGGGACTCCTACAATGAGCAGTTCTTC. Translated: CASESGDSYNEQFF.

J is TRBJ1-2 and V is TRBV28, with D uncertain. The CDR3 consists of 15 residues. V lost 7 bases and J lost 4, with 19 bases in between. Germline V gene sequence: CDR1 MDHEN, CDR2 SYDVKM. The CDR3 DNA reads TGTGCCAGCAATGGTCCGCCGGAGACTATCTATGGCTACACCTTC. This encodes CASNGPPETIYGYTF.

The genes are TRBV29-1 and TRBJ2-2; 10 bases align to TRBD1. Germline V gene lookup returns CDR1 SQVTM and CDR2 ANQGSEA. The CDR3 is 13 amino acids. V lost 3 bases, J lost 12 bases, and 7 bases stayed unmatched. The CDR3 sequence: CSVDEGQGGKLFF. CDR3 coding DNA: TGCAGCGTTGACGAAGGACAGGGGGGGAAGCTGTTTTTT.

The V and J genes are TRBV2 and TRBJ1-2; D uncertain. CDR1 and CDR2 (germline): SNHLY, FYNNEI. The CDR3 is made up of 12 amino acids. The ends were cut back, 2 bases at V and 7 bases at J, with 8 bases in the middle. The CDR3 region has the DNA TGTGCCAGCAGTGAAAGTTTCCGTGGCTACACCTTC. Its translation: CASSESFRGYTF. Full variable domain (outside the CDR3, taken from reference TRBV2 and TRBJ1-2): EPEVTQTPSHQVTQMGQEVILRCVPISNHLYFYWYRQILGQKVEFLVSFYNNEISEKSEIFDDQFSVERPDGSNFTLKIRSTKLEDSAMYFCASSESFRGYTFGSGTRLTVV.

The chain couples TRBV5-1 to TRBJ1-4, with no clear D. Trimming took off 4 bases at V and 7 bases at J, with 17 bases between the two ends. Germline V gene lookup returns CDR1 SGHRS and CDR2 YFSETQ. This CDR3 region has 15 residues. In DNA, the CDR3 is TGCGCCAGCAGCCTCATGGGGTTCCATAGTGAAAAACTGTTTTTT. This gives the protein CASSLMGFHSEKLFF. The whole variable domain, remainder taken from reference TRBV5-1 and TRBJ1-4, is KAGVTQTPRYLIKTRGQQVTLSCSPISGHRSVSWYQQTPGQGLQFLFEYFSETQRNKGNFPGRFSGRQFSNSRSEMNVSTLELGDSALYLCASSLMGFHSEKLFFGSGTQLSVL.

The J gene is TRBJ2-2, the V gene TRBV9, with D possibly being TRBD1 or TRBD2 (6 bases each). V gave up 2 bases and J gave up 8 bases, with 10 bases separating them. The CDR3 covers 13 residues. Per the germline V gene, CDR1 is SGDLS and CDR2 is YYNGEE. CDR3 sequence (DNA): TGTGCCAGCAGCGTGCGCGGGACAGGGGAGCTGTTTTTT. Encoded protein: CASSVRGTGELFF.

The J gene is TRBJ2-1, the V gene TRBV5-4; 12 nucleotides align to TRBD1. J gave up 8 bases and V 2 bases, and 5 bases lay outside the gene matches. Per germline, CDR1 SGHNT and CDR2 YYREEE (reference sequence). This CDR3 contains 15 residues. As DNA, the CDR3 is TGTGCCAGCAGCTTTTCGGGACAGGGGGCGCATGAGCAGTTCTTC. Translating it yields CASSFSGQGAHEQFF.

In DNA form, the CDR3 reads TGTGCCAGCAGCGACAATCGTGGAGGCTACGAGCAGTACTTC. It is translated as CASSDNRGGYEQYF. The chain is built from TRBV7-9 and TRBJ2-7; D might be TRBD2 (5 bases). Per the germline V gene, CDR1 is SEHNR and CDR2 is FQNEAQ (reference sequence). Trimming removed 5 bases from V and 3 bases from J, with 14 bases in between. The length of the CDR3 is 14 residues.

The chain carries TRBV7-9 and TRBJ2-7, with no clear D. Germline assignment: CDR1 SEHNR and CDR2 FQNEAQ (reference sequence). CDR3 length: 11 residues. Trimming removed 4 bases from V and 12 bases from J, with 13 bases in between. The CDR3 loop reads CASSSNRILYF. The CDR3 nucleotides read TGTGCCAGCAGCTCCAACCGTATTTTGTACTTC.

This chain joins TRBV9 and TRBJ2-7; 10 nucleotides match TRBD1. CDR1 SGDLS and CDR2 YYNGEE come from the germline V gene. CDR3 length: 14 residues. Trimming removed 0 bases from V and 5 bases from J; junction bases left unmatched: 2. CDR3 residues: CASSVVGQGNEQYF. The CDR3 bases are TGTGCCAGCAGCGTAGTGGGACAGGGGAACGAGCAGTACTTC.

DNA of the CDR3: TGCGCCAGCAGCTTGGTAGGGACACACTACAATGAGCAGTTCTTC. Residues: CASSLVGTHYNEQFF. The chain combines TRBV5-1 with TRBJ2-1; possible D gene TRBD1, 6 bases. This CDR3 is 15 amino acids long. Germline V gene sequence: CDR1 SGHRS, CDR2 YFSETQ. The V end lost 0 bases, the J end lost 3 bases, and 10 bases lay between the germline ends.

The count of this clone is one. V usage is TRBV5-4 and J usage is TRBJ2-5; D is uncertain. This CDR3 spans 18 amino acids. V lost 3 bases, J lost 6 bases, and 27 bases lay in between. Germline lookup yields CDR1 SGHNT and CDR2 YYREEE (reference sequence). This CDR3 reads CASSSKGIQYPTKKTQYF. In DNA form, the CDR3 reads TGTGCCAGCAGCTCTAAGGGAATACAATACCCAACAAAGAAGACCCAGTACTTC. The whole variable domain, remainder taken from reference TRBV5-4 and TRBJ2-5, is ETGVTQSPTHLIKTRGQQVTLRCSSQSGHNTVSWYQQALGQGPQFIFQYYREEENGRGNFPPRFSGLQFPNYSSELNVNALELDDSALYLCASSSKGIQYPTKKTQYFGPGTRLLVL.

The rearrangement joins TRBV5-1 to TRBJ1-4; 10 nucleotides align to TRBD1. This CDR3 contains 14 residues. V was clipped by 2 bases and J by 6 bases; unmatched bases: 1. Germline lookup yields CDR1 SGHRS and CDR2 YFSETQ. DNA of the CDR3: TGCGCCAGCAGCTTCGGGACAGGGGATGAAAAACTGTTTTTT. It translates to CASSFGTGDEKLFF. The full variable domain, completed using reference TRBV5-1 and TRBJ1-4, is KAGVTQTPRYLIKTRGQQVTLSCSPISGHRSVSWYQQTPGQGLQFLFEYFSETQRNKGNFPGRFSGRQFSNSRSEMNVSTLELGDSALYLCASSFGTGDEKLFFGSGTQLSVL.

The V gene is TRBV10-3, the J gene TRBJ2-7; 11 nucleotides agree with TRBD2. The germline CDR1 and CDR2 sequences are ENHRY and SYGVKD. The CDR3 is 15 amino acids. The V segment lost 6 bases and the J segment 0 bases; nucleotides outside the gene matches: 4. CDR3 protein: CAIRFTSGSSYEQYF. The CDR3 region has the DNA TGTGCCATCAGATTTACTAGCGGGAGCTCCTACGAGCAGTACTTC.

The chain couples TRBV7-2 to TRBJ2-1; D gene unclear. The CDR3 spans 12 residues. V was trimmed by 7 bases and J by 5 bases, leaving 9 bases between them. Germline CDR1 reads SGHTA; CDR2 reads FQGNSA. The CDR3 here is CASTTRNNEQFF. DNA of the CDR3: TGTGCCAGCACCACACGAAACAATGAGCAGTTCTTC.

The chain has TRBV5-1 and TRBJ1-5, with a possible D match to TRBD1 (6 bases). The CDR3 covers 14 residues. Per germline, CDR1 SGHRS and CDR2 YFSETQ. V dropped 4 bases and J dropped 5 bases, with 13 bases sitting between them. In DNA form, the CDR3 reads TGCGCCAGCAGCCCGGGGGGCGGGGATCAGCCCCAGCATTTT. Translation: CASSPGGGDQPQHF.

This chain uses TRBV6-5 with TRBJ1-3; D call uncertain. The CDR3 consists of 16 residues. Trimming took off 1 base at V and 2 bases at J, with 12 bases between the two ends. Germline CDR1 and CDR2: MNHEY and SVGAGI. As DNA, the CDR3 is TGTGCCAGCAGTTACTACTCTCCGAGGCCTGGAAACACCATATATTTT. It is translated as CASSYYSPRPGNTIYF.

This sequence joins TRBV12-5 and TRBJ2-3; the D is unclear. The V and J ends lost 1 base and 3 bases respectively, with 5 bases between them. Germline V gene lookup returns CDR1 LGHNT and CDR2 FRNRAP. This CDR3 is built from 13 residues. This CDR3 reads CASGLALTDTQYF. For the CDR3, the DNA is TGTGCTAGTGGTTTGGCCCTAACAGATACGCAGTATTTT.

The V gene is TRBV27, the J gene TRBJ1-2, with unresolved D. Germline-derived CDR1 and CDR2 are MNHEY and SMNVEV (reference sequence). CDR3 length equals 14 residues. V shed 5 bases and J shed 9 bases, with 19 bases lying between them. CDR3 sequence reads: CASSPLRQSYSYTF. CDR3 nucleotides: TGTGCCAGCAGTCCACTGCGTCAGAGCTACAGCTACACCTTC.

The chain recombines TRBV27 with TRBJ2-5, with 8 bases fitting TRBD2. From germline, CDR1 is MNHEY and CDR2 SMNVEV (reference sequence). The CDR3 covers 17 residues. V shed 3 bases, J shed 9 bases, and the junction held 18 bases outside the gene matches. In DNA, the CDR3 is TGTGCCAGCAGTTTCTTCGGGGGGGCCCAGGCGCAAGGGGCCCAGTACTTC. It specifies CASSFFGGAQAQGAQYF.

This clone was seen a few times. The chain uses TRBV7-2 and TRBJ1-4, with D maybe TRBD1 (6 bases). Between the trimmed V and J ends, which lost 1 base and 8 bases, there was a span of 14 bases. CDR3 length: 15 amino acids. Germline CDR1 is SGHTA and CDR2 is FQGNSA. The CDR3 nucleotides are TGTGCCAGCAGCTTAGTAGGGGGGGTGCAGGAAAAACTGTTTTTT. Its protein is CASSLVGGVQEKLFF.

On this clone: Other DNA sequences in the sample encode the same CDR3. The chain joins TRBV27 to TRBJ1-3; no firm D call. V was shortened by 0 bases and J by 1 base, with 4 bases between the two germline ends. Germline V lookup: CDR1 MNHEY, CDR2 SMNVEV (reference sequence). This CDR3 has 14 amino acids. CDR3 in amino acids: CASSLSGSGNTIYF. CDR3 coding DNA: TGTGCCAGCAGTTTATCGGGATCTGGAAACACCATATATTTT.

This clone has just one count. The CDR3 region is CASSPPSGPTYEQYF. The CDR3 coding sequence is TGTGCCAGCAGCCCCCCTAGCGGGCCTACCTACGAGCAGTACTTC. The chain joins TRBV7-2 to TRBJ2-7; TRBD2 aligns across 8 bases. Germline V gene sequence: CDR1 SGHTA, CDR2 FQGNSA. This CDR3 comprises 15 residues. The junction had 8 bases not matched to a gene; V was cut back by 5 bases and J by 2 bases. Supplemented by reference TRBV7-2 and TRBJ2-7, the full variable domain reads GAGVSQSPSNKVTEKGKDVELRCDPISGHTALYWYRQSLGQGLEFLIYFQGNSAPDKSGLPSDRFSAERTGGSVSTLTIQRTQQEDSAVYLCASSPPSGPTYEQYFGPGTRLTVT.

CDR3: CASSQDYPSYNEQFF. CDR3 nucleotide sequence: TGCGCCAGCAGCCAGGACTACCCCTCCTACAATGAGCAGTTCTTC. The gene calls are TRBV4-3 and TRBJ2-1; D might be TRBD2 (6 bases). The germline gives CDR1 LGHNA, CDR2 YSLEER. The V gene lost 3 bases and the J gene lost 0 bases, with 9 bases spanning the gap. This CDR3 has 15 residues.